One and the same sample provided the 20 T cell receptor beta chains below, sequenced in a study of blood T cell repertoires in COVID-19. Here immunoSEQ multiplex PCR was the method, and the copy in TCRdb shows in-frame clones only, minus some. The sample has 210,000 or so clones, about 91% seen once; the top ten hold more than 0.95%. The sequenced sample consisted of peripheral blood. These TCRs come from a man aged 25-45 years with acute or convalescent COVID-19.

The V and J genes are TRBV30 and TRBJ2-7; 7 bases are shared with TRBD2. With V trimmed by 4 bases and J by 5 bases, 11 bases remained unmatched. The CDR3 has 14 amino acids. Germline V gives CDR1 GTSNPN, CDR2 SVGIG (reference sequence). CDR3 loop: CAWTRRGRYHEQYF. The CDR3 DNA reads TGTGCCTGGACTCGCCGCGGGAGATATCACGAGCAGTACTTC.

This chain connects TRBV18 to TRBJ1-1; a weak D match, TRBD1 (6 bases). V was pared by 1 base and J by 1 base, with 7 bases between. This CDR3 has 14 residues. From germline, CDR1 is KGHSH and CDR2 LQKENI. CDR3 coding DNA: TGTGCCAGCTCACCACGGACAGCGAACACTGAAGCTTTCTTT. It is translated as CASSPRTANTEAFF.

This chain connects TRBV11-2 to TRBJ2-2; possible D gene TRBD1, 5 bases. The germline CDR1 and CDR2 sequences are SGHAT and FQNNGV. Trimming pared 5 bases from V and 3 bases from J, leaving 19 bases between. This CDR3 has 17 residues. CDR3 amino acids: CASSHKTNFRDTGELFF. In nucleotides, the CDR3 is TGTGCCAGCAGCCACAAAACTAACTTCAGGGACACCGGGGAGCTGTTTTTT.

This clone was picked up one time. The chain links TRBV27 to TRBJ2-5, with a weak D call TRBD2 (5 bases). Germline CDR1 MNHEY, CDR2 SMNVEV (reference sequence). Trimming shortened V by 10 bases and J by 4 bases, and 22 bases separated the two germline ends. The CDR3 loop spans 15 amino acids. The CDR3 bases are TGTGCCACCCGAATTGGACTGTCGAGAGGAGAGACCCAGTACTTC. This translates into CATRIGLSRGETQYF.

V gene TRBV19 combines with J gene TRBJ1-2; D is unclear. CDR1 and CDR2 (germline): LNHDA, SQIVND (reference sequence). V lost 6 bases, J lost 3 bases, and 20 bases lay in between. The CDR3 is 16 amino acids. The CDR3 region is CASRIGERGTHYGYTF. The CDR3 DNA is TGTGCCAGTAGGATCGGAGAGAGAGGAACCCACTATGGCTACACCTTC.

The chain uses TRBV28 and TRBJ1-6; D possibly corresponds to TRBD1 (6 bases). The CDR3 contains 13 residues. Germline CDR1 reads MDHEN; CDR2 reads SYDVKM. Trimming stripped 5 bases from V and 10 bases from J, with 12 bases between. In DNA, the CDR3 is TGTGCCAGCAGTCCCCAGGGGAGATCACCCCTCCACTTT. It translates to CASSPQGRSPLHF. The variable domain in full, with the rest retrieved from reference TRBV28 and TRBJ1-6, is DVKVTQSSRYLVKRTGEKVFLECVQDMDHENMFWYRQDPGLGLRLIYFSYDVKMKEKGDIPEGYSVSREKKERFSLILESASTNQTSMYLCASSPQGRSPLHFGNGTRLTVT.

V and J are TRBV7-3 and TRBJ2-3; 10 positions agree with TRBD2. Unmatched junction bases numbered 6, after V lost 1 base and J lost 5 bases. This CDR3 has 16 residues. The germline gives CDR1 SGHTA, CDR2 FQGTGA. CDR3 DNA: TGTGCCAGCAGCTTAAAGAGCGGGGGGGCCATAGATACGCAGTATTTT. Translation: CASSLKSGGAIDTQYF.

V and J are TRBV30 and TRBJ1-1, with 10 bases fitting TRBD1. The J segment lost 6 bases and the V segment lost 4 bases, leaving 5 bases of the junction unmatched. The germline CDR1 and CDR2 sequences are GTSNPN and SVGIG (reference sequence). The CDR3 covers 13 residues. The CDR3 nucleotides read TGTGCCTGGATACGGGGACAGGGGTCTGAAGCTTTCTTT. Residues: CAWIRGQGSEAFF. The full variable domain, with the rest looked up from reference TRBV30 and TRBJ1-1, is SQTIHQWPATLVQPVGSPLSLECTVEGTSNPNLYWYRQAAGRGLQLLFYSVGIGQISSEVPQNLSASRPQDRQFILSSKKLLLSDSGFYLCAWIRGQGSEAFFGQGTRLTVV.

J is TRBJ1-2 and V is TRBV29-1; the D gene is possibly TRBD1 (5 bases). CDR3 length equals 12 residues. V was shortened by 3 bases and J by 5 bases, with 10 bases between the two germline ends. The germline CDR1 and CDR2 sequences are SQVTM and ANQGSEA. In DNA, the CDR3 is TGCAGCGTTGACAGGGTTCGATATGGCTACACCTTC. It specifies CSVDRVRYGYTF. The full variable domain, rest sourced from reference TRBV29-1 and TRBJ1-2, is SAVISQKPSRDICQRGTSLTIQCQVDSQVTMMFWYRQQPGQSLTLIATANQGSEATYESGFVIDKFPISRPNLTFSTLTVSNMSPEDSSIYLCSVDRVRYGYTFGSGTRLTVV.

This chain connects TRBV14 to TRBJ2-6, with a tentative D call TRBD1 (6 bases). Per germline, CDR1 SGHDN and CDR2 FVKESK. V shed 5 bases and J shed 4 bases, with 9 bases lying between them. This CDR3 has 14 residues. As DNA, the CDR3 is TGTGCCAGCAGCACCCAGGGGGGGGCCAACGTCCTGACTTTC. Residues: CASSTQGGANVLTF.

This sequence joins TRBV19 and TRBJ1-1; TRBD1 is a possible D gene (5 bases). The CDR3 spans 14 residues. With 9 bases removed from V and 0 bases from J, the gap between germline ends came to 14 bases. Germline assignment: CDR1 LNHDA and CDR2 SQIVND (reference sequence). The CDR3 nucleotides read TGTGCCAGCGCACCCAGGGTCGTGAACACTGAAGCTTTCTTT. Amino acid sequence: CASAPRVVNTEAFF.

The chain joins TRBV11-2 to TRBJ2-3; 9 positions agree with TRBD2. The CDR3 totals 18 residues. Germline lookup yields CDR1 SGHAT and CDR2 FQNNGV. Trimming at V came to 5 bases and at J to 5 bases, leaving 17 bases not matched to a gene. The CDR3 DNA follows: TGTGCCAGCAGCCCAAGTGGGCCTAGCGGGACGAGGAGAGATACGCAGTATTTT. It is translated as CASSPSGPSGTRRDTQYF.

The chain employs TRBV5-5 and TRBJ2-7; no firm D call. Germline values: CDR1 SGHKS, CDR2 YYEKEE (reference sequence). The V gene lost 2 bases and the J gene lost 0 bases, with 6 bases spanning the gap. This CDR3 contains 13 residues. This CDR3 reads CASSLQSSYEQYF. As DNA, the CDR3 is TGTGCCAGCAGCTTACAGAGCTCCTACGAGCAGTACTTC. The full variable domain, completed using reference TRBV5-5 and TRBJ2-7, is DAGVTQSPTHLIKTRGQQVTLRCSPISGHKSVSWYQQVLGQGPQFIFQYYEKEERGRGNFPDRFSARQFPNYSSELNVNALLLGDSALYLCASSLQSSYEQYFGPGTRLTVT.

The CDR3 protein is CSVIGSDGYTF. In nucleotides, the CDR3 is TGCAGCGTTATTGGGAGCGATGGCTACACCTTC. The chain combines TRBV29-1 with TRBJ1-2, with unresolved D. The V end was cut by 5 bases, the J end by 6 bases, with 10 bases between. The CDR3 extends over 11 amino acids. CDR1 is SQVTM and CDR2 is ANQGSEA in the germline V gene.

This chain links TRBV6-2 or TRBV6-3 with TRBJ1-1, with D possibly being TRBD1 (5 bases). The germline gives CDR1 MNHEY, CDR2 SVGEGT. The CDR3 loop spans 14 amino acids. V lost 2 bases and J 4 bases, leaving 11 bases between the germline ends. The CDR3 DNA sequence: TGTGCCAGCAGTTACCCAGGGTGGGGCACTGAAGCTTTCTTT. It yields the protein CASSYPGWGTEAFF.

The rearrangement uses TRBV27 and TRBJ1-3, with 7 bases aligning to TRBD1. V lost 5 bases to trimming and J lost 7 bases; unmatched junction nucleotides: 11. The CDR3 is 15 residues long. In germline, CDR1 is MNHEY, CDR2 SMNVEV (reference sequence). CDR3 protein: CASSLPDRNWNTIYF. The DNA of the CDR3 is TGTGCCAGCAGTCTACCGGACAGGAATTGGAACACCATATATTTT.

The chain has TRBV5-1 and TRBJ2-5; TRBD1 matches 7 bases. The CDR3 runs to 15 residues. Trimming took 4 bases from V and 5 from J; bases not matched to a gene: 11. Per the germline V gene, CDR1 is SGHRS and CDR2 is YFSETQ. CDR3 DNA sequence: TGCGCCAGCAGCCCAGGAAGCTTGACAGGGGAGACCCAGTACTTC. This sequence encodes CASSPGSLTGETQYF.

CDR3 protein: CSFRQGEKGGYGYTF. In nucleotides, the CDR3 is TGCAGCTTCCGACAGGGGGAGAAAGGCGGCTATGGCTACACCTTC. J is TRBJ1-2 and V is TRBV29-1; 9 nucleotides align to TRBD1. After removal of 8 bases from V and 4 bases from J, the junction contained 14 bases not matched to a gene. The CDR3 has 15 residues. From germline, CDR1 is SQVTM and CDR2 ANQGSEA.

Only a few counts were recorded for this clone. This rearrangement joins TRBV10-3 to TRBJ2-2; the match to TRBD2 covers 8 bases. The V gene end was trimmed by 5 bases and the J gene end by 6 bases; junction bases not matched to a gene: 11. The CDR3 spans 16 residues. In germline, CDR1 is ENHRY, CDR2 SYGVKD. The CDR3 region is CAISSQGLGGPGELFF. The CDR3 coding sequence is TGTGCCATCAGTAGTCAGGGACTAGGCGGTCCCGGGGAGCTGTTTTTT.

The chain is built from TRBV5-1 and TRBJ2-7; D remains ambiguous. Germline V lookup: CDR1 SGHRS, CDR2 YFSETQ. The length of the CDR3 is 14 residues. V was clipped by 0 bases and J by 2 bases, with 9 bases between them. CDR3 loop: CASSLAAGTYEQYF. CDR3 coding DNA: TGCGCCAGCAGCTTGGCCGCAGGTACCTACGAGCAGTACTTC.